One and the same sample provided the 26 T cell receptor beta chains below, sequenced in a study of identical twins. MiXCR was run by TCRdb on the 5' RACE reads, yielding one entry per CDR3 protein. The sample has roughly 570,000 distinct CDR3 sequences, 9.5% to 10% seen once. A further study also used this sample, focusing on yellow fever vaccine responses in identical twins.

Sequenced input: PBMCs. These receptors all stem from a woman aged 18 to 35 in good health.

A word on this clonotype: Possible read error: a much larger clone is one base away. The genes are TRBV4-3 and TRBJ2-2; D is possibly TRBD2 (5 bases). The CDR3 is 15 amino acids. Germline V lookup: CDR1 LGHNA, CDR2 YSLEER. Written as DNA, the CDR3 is TGCGCCAGCAGCCAAGTTCGGGCAAACACCGGGAAGCTGTTTTTT. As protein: CASSQVRANTGKLFF.

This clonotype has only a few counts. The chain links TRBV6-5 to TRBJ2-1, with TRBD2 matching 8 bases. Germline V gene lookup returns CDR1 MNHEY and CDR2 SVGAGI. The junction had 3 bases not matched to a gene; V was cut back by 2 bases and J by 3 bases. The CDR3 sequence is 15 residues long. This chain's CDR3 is CASSYILAGYNEQFF. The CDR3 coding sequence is TGTGCCAGCAGTTACATTCTAGCGGGCTACAATGAGCAGTTCTTC.

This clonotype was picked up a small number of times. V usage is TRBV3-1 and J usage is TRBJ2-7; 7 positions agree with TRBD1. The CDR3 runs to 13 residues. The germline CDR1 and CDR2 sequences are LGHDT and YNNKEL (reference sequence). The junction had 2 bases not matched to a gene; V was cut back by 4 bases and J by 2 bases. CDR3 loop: CASSRDSAYEQYF. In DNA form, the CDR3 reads TGTGCCAGCAGCCGGGACAGTGCCTACGAGCAGTACTTC.

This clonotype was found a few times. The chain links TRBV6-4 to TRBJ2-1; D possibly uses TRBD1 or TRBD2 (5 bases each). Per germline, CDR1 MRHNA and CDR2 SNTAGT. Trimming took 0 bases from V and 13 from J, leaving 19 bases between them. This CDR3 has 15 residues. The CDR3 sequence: CASSDSGGASRRQFF. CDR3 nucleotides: TGTGCCAGCAGTGACTCTGGTGGGGCTAGCCGGCGTCAGTTCTTC.

CDR3 nucleotides: TGCAGCGGTAGCGGGGGTTTGCTTACCTTACAAGAGACCCAGTACTTC. Residues: CSGSGGLLTLQETQYF. V is TRBV20-1 and J is TRBJ2-5; 9 bases map to TRBD2. The CDR3 is made up of 16 amino acids. Germline CDR1 and CDR2: DFQATT and SNEGSKA (reference sequence).

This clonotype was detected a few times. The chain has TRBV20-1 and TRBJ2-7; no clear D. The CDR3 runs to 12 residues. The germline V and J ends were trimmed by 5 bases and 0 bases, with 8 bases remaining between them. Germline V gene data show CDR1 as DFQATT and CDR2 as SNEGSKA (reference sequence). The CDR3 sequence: CSAPTVSYEQYF. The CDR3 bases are TGCAGTGCTCCGACCGTCTCCTACGAGCAGTACTTC.

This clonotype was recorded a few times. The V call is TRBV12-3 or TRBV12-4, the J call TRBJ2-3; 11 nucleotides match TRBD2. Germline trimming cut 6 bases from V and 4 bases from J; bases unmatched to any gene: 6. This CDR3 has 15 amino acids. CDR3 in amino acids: CASRGLAVGADTQYF. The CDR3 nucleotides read TGTGCCAGCAGGGGACTAGCGGTAGGGGCAGATACGCAGTATTTT.

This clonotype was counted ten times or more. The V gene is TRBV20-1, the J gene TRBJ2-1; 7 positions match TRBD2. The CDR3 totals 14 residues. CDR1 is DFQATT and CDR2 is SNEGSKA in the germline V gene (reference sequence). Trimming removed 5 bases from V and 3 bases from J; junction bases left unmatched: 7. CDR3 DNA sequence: TGCAGTGCTCCTAACCGGGACTACTACAATGAGCAGTTCTTC. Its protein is CSAPNRDYYNEQFF.

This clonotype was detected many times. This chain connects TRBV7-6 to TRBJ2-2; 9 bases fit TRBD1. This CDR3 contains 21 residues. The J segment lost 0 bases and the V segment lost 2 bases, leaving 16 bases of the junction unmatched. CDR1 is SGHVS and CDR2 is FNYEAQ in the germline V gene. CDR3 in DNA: TGTGCCAGCAGCTTACAGGGACAGGGTCTGGATAAATTCGCGAACACCGGGGAGCTGTTTTTT. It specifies CASSLQGQGLDKFANTGELFF.

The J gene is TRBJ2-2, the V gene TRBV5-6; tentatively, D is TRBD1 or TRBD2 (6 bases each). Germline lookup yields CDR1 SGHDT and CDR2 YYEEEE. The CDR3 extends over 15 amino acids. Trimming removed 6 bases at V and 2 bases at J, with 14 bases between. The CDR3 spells CASNHVGGNTGELFF. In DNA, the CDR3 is TGTGCCAGCAACCATGTGGGGGGCAACACCGGGGAGCTGTTTTTT.

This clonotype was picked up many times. CDR3 protein: CSARRRDRDYSNQPQHF. CDR3 DNA: TGCAGTGCTAGACGTAGGGACCGCGACTATAGCAATCAGCCCCAGCATTTT. The V and J genes are TRBV20-1 and TRBJ1-5; the D gene is possibly TRBD1 (5 bases). CDR3 length: 17 residues. V was clipped by 2 bases and J by 0 bases, with 17 bases between them. Germline assignment: CDR1 DFQATT and CDR2 SNEGSKA (reference sequence).

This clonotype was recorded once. DNA of the CDR3: TGCAGTGCTTTGGGACTAGCCGGCGAGCAGTACTTC. This translates into CSALGLAGEQYF. The genes are TRBV20-1 and TRBJ2-7; 9 bases are a match to TRBD2. CDR1 is DFQATT, CDR2 SNEGSKA, per germline (reference sequence). The trim removed 5 bases at V and 6 bases at J, leaving 5 bases unmatched. The CDR3 sequence is 12 residues long.

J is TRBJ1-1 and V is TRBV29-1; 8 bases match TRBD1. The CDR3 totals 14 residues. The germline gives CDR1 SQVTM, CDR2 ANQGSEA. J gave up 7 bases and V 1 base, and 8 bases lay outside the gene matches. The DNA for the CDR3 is TGCAGCGTTGAAGCCCCCAGGGGGCTCGGTGAAGCTTTCTTT. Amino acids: CSVEAPRGLGEAFF.

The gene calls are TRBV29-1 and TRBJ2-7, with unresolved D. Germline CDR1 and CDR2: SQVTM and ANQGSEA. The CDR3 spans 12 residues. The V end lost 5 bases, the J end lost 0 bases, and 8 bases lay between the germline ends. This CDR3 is CSVLGNSYEQYF. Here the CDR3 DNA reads TGCAGCGTTCTGGGAAACTCCTACGAGCAGTACTTC.

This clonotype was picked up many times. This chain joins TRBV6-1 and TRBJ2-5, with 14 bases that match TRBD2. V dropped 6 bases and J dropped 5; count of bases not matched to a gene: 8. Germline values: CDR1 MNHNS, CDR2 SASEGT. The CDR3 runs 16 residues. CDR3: CASRGTGTSGSETQYF. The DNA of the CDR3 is TGTGCCAGCAGGGGCACCGGGACTAGCGGGAGTGAGACCCAGTACTTC.

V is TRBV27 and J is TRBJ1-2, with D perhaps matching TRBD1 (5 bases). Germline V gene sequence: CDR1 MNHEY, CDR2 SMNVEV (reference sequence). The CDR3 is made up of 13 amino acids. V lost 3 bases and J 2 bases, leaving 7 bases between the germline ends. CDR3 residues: CASSFRDNYGYTF. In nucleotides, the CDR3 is TGTGCCAGCAGTTTCAGGGACAACTATGGCTACACCTTC.

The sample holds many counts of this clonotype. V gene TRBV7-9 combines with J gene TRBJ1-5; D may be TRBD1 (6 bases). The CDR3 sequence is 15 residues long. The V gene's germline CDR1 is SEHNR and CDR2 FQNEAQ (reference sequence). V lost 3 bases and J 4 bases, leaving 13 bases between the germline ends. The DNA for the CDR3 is TGTGCCAGCAGCTTCGATTGGACAGAAAATCAGCCCCAGCATTTT. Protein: CASSFDWTENQPQHF.

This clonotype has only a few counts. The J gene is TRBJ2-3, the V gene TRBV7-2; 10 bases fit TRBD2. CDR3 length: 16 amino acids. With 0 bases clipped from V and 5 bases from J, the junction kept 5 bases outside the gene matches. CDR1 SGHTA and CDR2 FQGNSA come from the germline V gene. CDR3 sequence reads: CASSLASGGSRDTQYF. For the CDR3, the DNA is TGTGCCAGCAGCTTAGCTAGCGGGGGGAGCCGAGATACGCAGTATTTT.

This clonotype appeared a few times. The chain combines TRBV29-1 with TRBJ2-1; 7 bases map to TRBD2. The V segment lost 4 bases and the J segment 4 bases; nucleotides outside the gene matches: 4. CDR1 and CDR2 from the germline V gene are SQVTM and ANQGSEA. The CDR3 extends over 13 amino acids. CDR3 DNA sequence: TGCAGCGTTGTGAGCGGGATTTACAATGAGCAGTTCTTC. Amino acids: CSVVSGIYNEQFF.

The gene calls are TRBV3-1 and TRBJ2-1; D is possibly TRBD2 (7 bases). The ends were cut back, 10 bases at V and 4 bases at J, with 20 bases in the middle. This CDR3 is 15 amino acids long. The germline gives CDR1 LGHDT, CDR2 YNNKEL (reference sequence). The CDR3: CATTQYGGHYNEQFF. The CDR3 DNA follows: TGTGCCACCACCCAATACGGGGGGCATTACAATGAGCAGTTCTTC.

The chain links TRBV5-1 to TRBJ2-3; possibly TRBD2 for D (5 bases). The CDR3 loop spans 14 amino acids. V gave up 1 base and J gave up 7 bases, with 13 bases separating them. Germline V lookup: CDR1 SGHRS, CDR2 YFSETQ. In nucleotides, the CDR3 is TGCGCCAGCAGCTTGATTGCAGACGGGAATACGCAGTATTTT. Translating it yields CASSLIADGNTQYF.

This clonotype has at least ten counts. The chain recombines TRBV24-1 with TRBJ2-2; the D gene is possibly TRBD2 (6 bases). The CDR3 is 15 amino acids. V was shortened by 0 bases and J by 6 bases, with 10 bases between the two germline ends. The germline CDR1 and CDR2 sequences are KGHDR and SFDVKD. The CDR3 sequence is CATSDLAPGAGELFF. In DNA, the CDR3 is TGTGCCACCAGTGATTTGGCCCCGGGAGCCGGGGAGCTGTTTTTT.

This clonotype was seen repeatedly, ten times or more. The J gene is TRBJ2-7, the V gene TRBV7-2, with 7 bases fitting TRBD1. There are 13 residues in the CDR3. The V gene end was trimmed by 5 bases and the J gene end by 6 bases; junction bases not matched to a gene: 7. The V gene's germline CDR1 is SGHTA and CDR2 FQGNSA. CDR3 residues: CASSRDSAGEQYF. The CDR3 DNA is TGTGCCAGCAGCCGGGACAGTGCGGGCGAGCAGTACTTC. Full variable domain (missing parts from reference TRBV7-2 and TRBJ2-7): GAGVSQSPSNKVTEKGKDVELRCDPISGHTALYWYRQSLGQGLEFLIYFQGNSAPDKSGLPSDRFSAERTGGSVSTLTIQRTQQEDSAVYLCASSRDSAGEQYFGPGTRLTVT.

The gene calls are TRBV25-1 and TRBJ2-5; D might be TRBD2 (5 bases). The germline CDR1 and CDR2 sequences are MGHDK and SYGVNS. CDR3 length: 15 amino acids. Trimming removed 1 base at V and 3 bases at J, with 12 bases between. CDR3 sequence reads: CASSESRLPEETQYF. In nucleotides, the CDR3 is TGTGCCAGCAGTGAATCCCGACTACCGGAAGAGACCCAGTACTTC.

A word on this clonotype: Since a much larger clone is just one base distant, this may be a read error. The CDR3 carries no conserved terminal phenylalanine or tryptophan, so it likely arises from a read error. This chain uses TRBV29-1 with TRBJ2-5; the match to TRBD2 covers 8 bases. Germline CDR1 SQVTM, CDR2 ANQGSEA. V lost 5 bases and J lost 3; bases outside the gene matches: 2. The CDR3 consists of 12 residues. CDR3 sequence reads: CSVRGLEETQYL. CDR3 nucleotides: TGCAGCGTTCGGGGACTAGAAGAGACCCAGTACTTA.

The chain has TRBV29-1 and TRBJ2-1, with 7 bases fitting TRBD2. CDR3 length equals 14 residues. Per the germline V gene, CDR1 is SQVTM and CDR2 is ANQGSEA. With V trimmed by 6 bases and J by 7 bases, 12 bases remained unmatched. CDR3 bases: TGCAGCGTCCTAGGGAGGGGCGGGGTTAATGAGCAGTTCTTC. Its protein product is CSVLGRGGVNEQFF.